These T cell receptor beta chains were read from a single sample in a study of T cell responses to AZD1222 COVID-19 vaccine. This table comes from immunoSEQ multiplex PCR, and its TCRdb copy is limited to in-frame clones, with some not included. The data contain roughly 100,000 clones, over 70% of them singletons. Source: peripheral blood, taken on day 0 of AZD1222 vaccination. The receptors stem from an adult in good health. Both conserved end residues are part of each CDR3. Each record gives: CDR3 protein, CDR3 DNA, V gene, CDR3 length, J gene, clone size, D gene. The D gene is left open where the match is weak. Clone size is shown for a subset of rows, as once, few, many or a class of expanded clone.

CASCLNQNSEVELFF,TGTGCCAGCTGCCTGAACCAGAACAGCGAAGTAGAACTGTTTTTT,TRBV2,15,TRBJ1-4,.,.
CASSREMGTDTQYF,TGTGCCAGCAGCCGGGAGATGGGGACAGATACGCAGTATTTT,TRBV6-4,14,TRBJ2-3,.,.
CASNLRGVGSPLHF,TGTGCCAGCAATTTACGGGGGGTAGGGTCACCCCTCCACTTT,TRBV28,14,TRBJ1-6,.,.
CAWKSRGEAFF,TGTGCCTGGAAAAGTAGAGGGGAAGCTTTCTTT,TRBV30,11,TRBJ1-1,once,.
CASQISRWTEAFF,TGTGCCAGCCAGATTAGTCGGTGGACTGAAGCTTTCTTT,TRBV27,13,TRBJ1-1,.,.
CASTRTSTYEQYF,TGTGCCAGCACCCGGACTAGCACATACGAGCAGTACTTC,TRBV11-2,13,TRBJ2-7,.,TRBD2
CASSYPGLAGYNEQFF,TGTGCCAGCAGTTACCCCGGACTAGCGGGGTACAATGAGCAGTTCTTC,TRBV6-2/TRBV6-3,16,TRBJ2-1,.,TRBD2
CASTGQGPNEQFF,TGTGCCAGCACCGGACAGGGGCCCAATGAGCAGTTCTTC,TRBV12-3/TRBV12-4,13,TRBJ2-1,.,TRBD1
CASSLGGSPLHF,TGTGCCAGCAGCTTAGGAGGTTCACCCCTCCACTTT,TRBV11-2,12,TRBJ1-6,once,.
CASRPKILTYEQYF,TGTGCCAGCAGACCCAAGATATTGACCTACGAGCAGTACTTC,TRBV5-8,14,TRBJ2-7,.,.
CASSLSPLDYGYTF,TGTGCCAGCAGCTTAAGCCCGTTAGACTATGGCTACACCTTC,TRBV7-6,14,TRBJ1-2,.,.
CASSFLNTEAFF,TGCGCCAGCAGCTTTTTAAACACTGAAGCTTTCTTT,TRBV5-1,12,TRBJ1-1,.,.
CASSIGAGLGAHSYEQYF,TGTGCCAGTAGTATAGGGGCCGGACTGGGGGCCCACTCCTACGAGCAGTACTTC,TRBV19,18,TRBJ2-7,.,.
CASSQVSGTLGYTF,TGCGCCAGCAGCCAAGTCTCGGGTACATTAGGCTACACCTTC,TRBV4-3,14,TRBJ1-2,.,.
CAISESGVEYNEQFF,TGTGCCATCAGTGAGTCTGGCGTAGAATACAATGAGCAGTTCTTC,TRBV10-3,15,TRBJ2-1,.,.
CASSVASQSQETQYF,TGTGCCAGCAGCGTAGCGTCGCAGTCCCAAGAGACCCAGTACTTC,TRBV9,15,TRBJ2-5,.,.
CSVGGVNNEQFF,TGCAGCGTTGGAGGCGTTAACAATGAGCAGTTCTTC,TRBV29-1,12,TRBJ2-1,.,.
CASSPSLHNEQFF,TGTGCCAGCTCACCCTCCCTACACAATGAGCAGTTCTTC,TRBV18,13,TRBJ2-1,.,.
CATSAGTNQPQHF,TGTGCCACCAGTGCGGGAACGAATCAGCCCCAGCATTTT,TRBV24-1,13,TRBJ1-5,.,.
CASSREWGSGLNTEAFF,TGTGCCAGCAGTCGGGAATGGGGCTCAGGGTTGAACACTGAAGCTTTCTTT,TRBV5-5,17,TRBJ1-1,.,.
CSVRTGGHEKLFF,TGCAGCGTTCGGACAGGGGGGCATGAAAAACTGTTTTTT,TRBV29-1,13,TRBJ1-4,.,TRBD1
CASSLRDRGWNTGELFF,TGTGCCAGCAGCTTAAGGGACAGGGGGTGGAACACCGGGGAGCTGTTTTTT,TRBV7-2,17,TRBJ2-2,.,TRBD1
CASSEASGAPYTEAFF,TGTGCCAGCAGTGAAGCGTCAGGAGCCCCCTACACTGAAGCTTTCTTT,TRBV2,16,TRBJ1-1,.,.
CASSLGQGYEADTEAFF,TGCGCCAGCAGCTTAGGACAGGGGTATGAGGCGGACACTGAAGCTTTCTTT,TRBV5-1,17,TRBJ1-1,.,TRBD1
CASSKSLLNTEAFF,TGTGCCAGCAGCAAATCTCTACTCAACACTGAAGCTTTCTTT,TRBV7-9,14,TRBJ1-1,.,.
CASSPRERHTDTQYF,TGTGCCAGCAGCCCCCGGGAGCGGCACACAGATACGCAGTATTTT,TRBV9,15,TRBJ2-3,.,.
CASSVRVTYNEQFF,TGTGCCAGCAGCGTACGGGTCACCTACAATGAGCAGTTCTTC,TRBV11-2,14,TRBJ2-1,once,.
CASSYGGAAYGYTF,TGTGCCAGCAGTTACGGGGGCGCTGCCTATGGCTACACCTTC,TRBV6-2/TRBV6-3,14,TRBJ1-2,few,.
CASSVQPDGIRFF,TGTGCCAGCAGTGTACAGCCCGACGGAATAAGGTTCTTC,TRBV2,13,TRBJ2-1,once,.
CASSSYRSTDTQYF,TGTGCCAGCAGCTCCTACAGATCCACAGATACGCAGTATTTT,TRBV7-2,14,TRBJ2-3,once,.
CASSFREGTEAFF,TGCGCCAGCAGCTTCCGGGAGGGCACTGAAGCTTTCTTT,TRBV5-1,13,TRBJ1-1,once,.
CASSAPRDSSSGANVLTF,TGTGCCAGCAGTGCGCCCCGGGACTCCAGCTCTGGGGCCAACGTCCTGACTTTC,TRBV2,18,TRBJ2-6,.,.
CAVQQGSTGELFF,TGTGCCGTTCAACAGGGGTCCACCGGGGAGCTGTTTTTT,TRBV24-1,13,TRBJ2-2,.,TRBD1